This TCR beta chain was profiled in a study of OX40 agonist ivuxolimab in advanced cancers. On this clone itself: Its antigen is unidentified.

Sequencing was performed with immunoSEQ multiplex PCR; in TCRdb, only in-frame clones are kept and a portion is missing. The profile shows about 59,000 clones, approximately 92% of them singletons. Germline CDR1 reads LNHNV; CDR2 reads YYDKDF (reference sequence). This CDR3 contains 16 residues. Trimming left V 4 bases short and J 0 bases short, with 12 bases between. Patients had blood sampled at baseline and again on cycle 4 day 1 and cycle 7 day 1. Broader study findings: The antigens recognized by the expanded peripheral T cells, that is their antigen specificity, were not determined.

The chain combines TRBV15 with TRBJ1-4; a possible D gene is TRBD1 (5 bases). The sample here was CD4+ or CD8+ T cells sorted from blood, taken in a trial of the OX40 agonist ivuxolimab. The TCR originated in an adult with an advanced solid tumor such as melanoma, head and neck, liver or kidney cancer. The DNA of the CDR3 is TGTGCCACCAGCAAGGGGACCGCATCAACTAATGAAAAACTGTTTTTT. This sequence encodes CATSKGTASTNEKLFF.